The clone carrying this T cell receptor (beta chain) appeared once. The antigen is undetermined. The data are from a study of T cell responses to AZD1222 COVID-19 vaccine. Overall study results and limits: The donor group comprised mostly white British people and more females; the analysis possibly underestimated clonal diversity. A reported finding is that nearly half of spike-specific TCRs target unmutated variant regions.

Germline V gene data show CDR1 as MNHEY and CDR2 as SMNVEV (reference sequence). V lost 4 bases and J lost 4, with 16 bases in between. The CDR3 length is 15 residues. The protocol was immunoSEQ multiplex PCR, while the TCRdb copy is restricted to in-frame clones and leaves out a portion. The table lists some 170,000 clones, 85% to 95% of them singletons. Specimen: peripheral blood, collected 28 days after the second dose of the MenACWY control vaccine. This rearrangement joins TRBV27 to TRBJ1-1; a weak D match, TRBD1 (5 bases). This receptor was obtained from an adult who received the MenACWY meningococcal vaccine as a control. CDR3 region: CASSSTRAVFTEAFF. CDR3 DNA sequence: TGTGCCAGCAGTTCGACCAGGGCTGTATTCACTGAAGCTTTCTTT.